The rows below give T cell receptor beta chains drawn from one sample of a study of blood T cell repertoires in COVID-19. Data came from immunoSEQ multiplex PCR; TCRdb stores just in-frame clones and leaves some out. This sample has roughly 500,000 clones, with roughly 90% found just once. The sequenced sample consisted of PBMCs or T cells enriched from blood (not recorded which). Source of these receptors: a woman in her forties who had recovered from COVID-19. CDR3s include the opening cysteine and the closing phenylalanine or tryptophan.

j_call v_call cdr3_aa
TRBJ1-1 TRBV11-3 CASMETGPHEAFF
TRBJ2-5 TRBV5-4 CASSYSSGTRETQYF
TRBJ1-2 TRBV9 CASSAGQGSGYTF
TRBJ2-1 TRBV5-1 CASSLEEAANNEQFF
TRBJ1-5 TRBV19 CAISPANRQPQHF
TRBJ2-6 TRBV30 CAWDPPFYNFSGANVLTF
TRBJ2-1 TRBV6-1 CASSELGGVDEQFF
TRBJ1-1 TRBV6-5 CASRQGVRVTEAFF
TRBJ2-1 TRBV18 CASSPPPGGSYNEQFF
TRBJ2-7 TRBV29-1 CSVAWRQGYDEQYF
TRBJ2-5 TRBV7-2 CASSPSGETQYF
TRBJ2-7 TRBV13 CASSFYSSYEQYF
TRBJ2-7 TRBV7-9 CASSPRTSGFPTRAYEQYF
TRBJ2-7 TRBV19 CASSKGQGATYEQYF
TRBJ1-2 TRBV7-8 CASSLSARGNYGYTF
TRBJ2-3 TRBV19 CASSTTSGSVTDTQYF
TRBJ2-7 TRBV5-4 CASSLLQGEQYF
TRBJ1-2 TRBV27 CASSPSTGSVYGYTF
TRBJ1-1 TRBV20-1 CSAREDSEAFF
TRBJ2-7 TRBV29-1 CSVEGTSGRAGYEQYF
TRBJ2-7 TRBV4-1 CASSQAGQGHYEQYF
TRBJ1-1 TRBV28 CASSRQFEAFF
TRBJ1-5 TRBV6-5 CASSPGGRQPQHF
TRBJ2-7 TRBV7-8 CASRGTFSYEQYF
TRBJ2-5 TRBV11-3 CASSQGLAGVRGETQYF
TRBJ1-4 TRBV4-3 CASSQATGHNEKLFF
TRBJ2-3 TRBV6-5 CASALAGPTDTQYF
TRBJ1-2 TRBV7-9 CASSPRLLNYGYTF
TRBJ2-3 TRBV19 CASSIEVRSTDTQYF
TRBJ2-7 TRBV27 CASSFDRTYEQYF
TRBJ1-1 TRBV2 CASSGEGTKSNF
TRBJ2-5 TRBV5-1 CASSLNGNLGETQYF
TRBJ2-5 TRBV7-8 CASSIRQGRGETQYF
TRBJ2-7 TRBV7-2 CASSLTGGVYEQYF
TRBJ1-2 TRBV10-2 CASGMTGGNYGYTF
TRBJ1-4 TRBV7-9 CASSHRGEGEKLFF
TRBJ1-1 TRBV7-9 CASSQGQAEAFF
TRBJ1-2 TRBV20-1 CSASPLNYGYTF
TRBJ2-3 TRBV27 CASSTRTSGVIINTDTQYF
TRBJ1-5 TRBV27 CATHRQGSNQPQHF
TRBJ1-2 TRBV19 CASTAGGFGYTF
TRBJ1-2 TRBV4-1 CASSQWGTATYGYTF
TRBJ2-5 TRBV12-3/TRBV12-4 CASSREKTQYF
TRBJ1-2 TRBV19 CASRTGQGASYGYTF
TRBJ1-2 TRBV29-1 CSVRTGGRYNYGYTF
TRBJ2-1 TRBV7-2 CASSLYPEGQFF
TRBJ2-5 TRBV24-1 CATMGHRQETQYF
TRBJ2-7 TRBV19 CASSTLAGSSYEQYF
TRBJ2-2 TRBV10-3 CAIRGGTGELFF
TRBJ2-1 TRBV30 CAWRLPHSDEQFF
TRBJ2-7 TRBV6-1 CASSEIFTSASYEQYF